A single sample is the source of the 2 T cell receptor beta chains below, sequenced in a study of blood T cells in healthy people across ages. A sample-barcoded 5' primer and a J-beta primer mix were used in a second PCR of roughly 6 to 11 cycles. MiXCR was run by TCRdb on the 5' RACE reads, yielding one entry per CDR3 protein. This sample yields 1.5 million to 2 million distinct CDR3 sequences, of which over 25% are seen a single time; 7% to 9% belongs to the top ten. Sequenced input: blood. The origin of the receptors is a woman aged 25-40 years in good health.

This sequence joins TRBV12-3 or TRBV12-4 and TRBJ1-2; tentative D call: TRBD1 (6 bases). The CDR3 consists of 18 residues. V lost 3 bases, J lost 5 bases, and 25 bases lay in between. CDR3 protein: CASSFIQGTTKLQYGYTF. The CDR3 DNA is TGTGCCAGCAGTTTTATCCAGGGGACTACGAAGCTCCAGTATGGCTACACCTTC.

V is TRBV6-6 and J is TRBJ2-1, with D perhaps matching TRBD2 (6 bases). The CDR3 covers 12 residues. V was clipped by 6 bases and J by 8 bases, with 11 bases between them. Per the germline V gene, CDR1 is MNHNY and CDR2 is SVGAGI (reference sequence). The CDR3 sequence: CASRSTGDEQFF. CDR3 coding DNA: TGTGCCAGCAGATCTACGGGGGATGAGCAGTTCTTC.